Following are 29 T cell receptor beta chains from one sample sequenced in a study of Graves' ophthalmopathy and Graves' hyperthyroidism. Amplified material comprised TCR beta CDR3 regions derived from RNA transcripts. The authors performed first-round RT-PCR with HTBI primers and then a second-round multiplex PCR. One entry per CDR3 protein, called by TCRdb with MiXCR from the multiplex PCR reads. The profile shows 600,000 to 700,000 distinct CDR3 sequences, 35% to 50% of them singletons. Sequenced: peripheral blood. The receptors were sampled from an adult man with Graves' ophthalmopathy.

Regarding this clonotype: One end of the junction fails to match germline, which may point to a read error. This chain uses TRBV10-3 with TRBJ1-5, with D tentatively TRBD1 (6 bases). The germline V gene encodes CDR1 ENHRY and CDR2 SYGVKD. This CDR3 is built from 17 residues. The CDR3 protein is CASSYPTGWFGNQPQHF. CDR3 bases: TGTGCCAGCAGTTACCCCACAGGGTGGTTTGGCAATCAGCCCCAGCATTTT.

This clonotype has ten or more counts. The chain joins TRBV7-9 to TRBJ2-5; 14 bases align to TRBD2. Trimming removed 5 bases from V and 4 bases from J; junction bases left unmatched: 9. This CDR3 region has 17 residues. Per the germline V gene, CDR1 is SEHNR and CDR2 is FQNEAQ (reference sequence). The CDR3 DNA is TGTGCCAGCAGCCCTGGGACTAGCGGGAGATTTGGAGAGACCCAGTACTTC. Translated: CASSPGTSGRFGETQYF.

Only a few counts were recorded for this clonotype. The rearrangement uses TRBV20-1 and TRBJ2-2, with 9 positions matching TRBD2. The trim removed 3 bases at V and 5 bases at J, leaving 7 bases unmatched. CDR1 is DFQATT, CDR2 SNEGSKA, per germline (reference sequence). CDR3 length: 15 residues. CDR3 coding DNA: TGCAGTGCTAGCCGGCTAGCGGGACGGACCGGGGAGCTGTTTTTT. Translated, it gives CSASRLAGRTGELFF.

This clonotype was detected a few times. The V call is TRBV20-1, the J call TRBJ2-2, with 10 bases fitting TRBD1. J gave up 6 bases and V 1 base, and 5 bases lay outside the gene matches. This CDR3 has 15 residues. Germline V gene data show CDR1 as DFQATT and CDR2 as SNEGSKA (reference sequence). In DNA, the CDR3 is TGCAGTGCTAGAGGCGGACAGGGGGTTCCCGGGGAGCTGTTTTTT. It codes for CSARGGQGVPGELFF.

CDR3 DNA: TGTGCCAGCAAAGACGGGCGAGGTGGGAATCCCCAGCATTTT. It is translated as CASKDGRGGNPQHF. The chain carries TRBV2 and TRBJ1-5; no definite D call. Germline V CDR1 and CDR2: SNHLY, FYNNEI. Trimming took off 7 bases at V and 10 bases at J, with 20 bases between the two ends. The CDR3 length is 14 residues.

The V and J genes are TRBV19 and TRBJ2-7; D is perhaps TRBD2 (6 bases). The CDR3 is made up of 14 amino acids. Germline CDR1 reads LNHDA; CDR2 reads SQIVND (reference sequence). With 6 bases removed from V and 5 bases from J, the gap between germline ends came to 17 bases. Here the CDR3 DNA reads TGTGCCAGTAGCTATCTCATTGGGGAGGACGAGCAGTACTTC. Residues: CASSYLIGEDEQYF.

The chain uses TRBV10-3 and TRBJ2-1; D gene unclear. Looked up from germline, CDR1 is ENHRY and CDR2 is SYGVKD. The CDR3 consists of 15 residues. The V end lost 6 bases, the J end lost 7 bases, and 19 bases lay between the germline ends. DNA of the CDR3: TGTGCCATCAGAGAACGCGCGGCTCCCGAAAATGAGCAGTTCTTC. Its protein is CAIRERAAPENEQFF.

This clonotype came up a few times. The chain is built from TRBV18 and TRBJ2-5; no clear D. This CDR3 contains 12 residues. Trimming took 3 bases from V and 5 from J, leaving 7 bases between them. Germline V gene sequence: CDR1 KGHSH, CDR2 LQKENI. CDR3 DNA sequence: TGTGCCAGCTCACCTATGGAGGAGACCCAGTACTTC. As protein: CASSPMEETQYF.

The genes are TRBV7-9 and TRBJ2-7; 10 positions match TRBD1. With 5 bases clipped from V and 5 bases from J, the junction kept 6 bases outside the gene matches. The CDR3 extends over 14 amino acids. Germline CDR1 SEHNR, CDR2 FQNEAQ (reference sequence). CDR3 loop: CASSPPGTGDEQYF. The DNA of the CDR3 is TGTGCCAGCAGCCCTCCCGGGACAGGGGACGAGCAGTACTTC.

This clonotype was detected many times. The V call is TRBV19, the J call TRBJ1-4; D ambiguous. V lost 7 bases to trimming and J lost 0 bases, with 9 bases between them. From germline, CDR1 is LNHDA and CDR2 SQIVND (reference sequence). The CDR3 loop spans 14 amino acids. CDR3 in amino acids: CASMAAATNEKLFF. CDR3 DNA: TGTGCCAGTATGGCGGCAGCAACTAATGAAAAACTGTTTTTT.

V and J are TRBV5-1 and TRBJ2-7; TRBD2 aligns across 7 bases. CDR1 and CDR2 from the germline V gene are SGHRS and YFSETQ. The CDR3 covers 17 residues. V gave up 0 bases and J gave up 6 bases; unmatched junction bases: 15. The CDR3 bases are TGCGCCAGCAGCTTGGCTGGGGCGGGAGTAAGTCGGGGCGAGCAGTACTTC. Translating gives CASSLAGAGVSRGEQYF. The variable domain in full, completed from reference TRBV5-1 and TRBJ2-7, reads KAGVTQTPRYLIKTRGQQVTLSCSPISGHRSVSWYQQTPGQGLQFLFEYFSETQRNKGNFPGRFSGRQFSNSRSEMNVSTLELGDSALYLCASSLAGAGVSRGEQYFGPGTRLTVT.

The genes are TRBV19 and TRBJ2-2; D not resolved. Germline V gene data show CDR1 as LNHDA and CDR2 as SQIVND (reference sequence). V lost 3 bases and J lost 9, with 8 bases in between. This CDR3 contains 12 residues. Written as DNA, the CDR3 is TGTGCCAGTAGTATGGAGTGGAGGGAGCTGTTTTTT. Amino acids: CASSMEWRELFF.

The chain joins TRBV9 to TRBJ1-1; 7 positions match TRBD1. Germline loops: CDR1 SGDLS, CDR2 YYNGEE. This CDR3 is 14 amino acids long. V gave up 7 bases and J gave up 0 bases; unmatched junction bases: 6. CDR3 in DNA: TGTGCCAGCGCTGAGGGGGCCCTGAACACTGAAGCTTTCTTT. Translating gives CASAEGALNTEAFF.

This clonotype was recorded at least ten times. This chain uses TRBV7-2 with TRBJ2-5, with 14 positions matching TRBD2. Looked up from germline, CDR1 is SGHTA and CDR2 is FQGNSA. Trimming took 5 bases from V and 5 from J; bases not matched to a gene: 4. The CDR3 has 15 residues. CDR3 bases: TGTGCCAGCAGCCCGGGACTAGCGGGAGTGGAGACCCAGTACTTC. Its translation: CASSPGLAGVETQYF.

As for this clonotype: It may be a read error: a sequence one base away is much more abundant. The conserved phenylalanine or tryptophan normally closing the CDR3 is absent here, so this likely arose from a read error. This chain uses TRBV9 with TRBJ2-2; TRBD2 matches at 10 bases. The CDR3 runs 15 residues. The germline V gene encodes CDR1 SGDLS and CDR2 YYNGEE. V was pared by 3 bases and J by 5 bases, with 4 bases of the junction left unmatched. As DNA, the CDR3 is TGTGCCAGCAGCGCTCCTAGCGGGGGAACCGGGGAGCTGTTTCTT. Translating gives CASSAPSGGTGELFL.

This clonotype was seen at least ten times. V gene TRBV4-1 combines with J gene TRBJ1-1, with 8 bases fitting TRBD1. V lost 4 bases to trimming and J lost 1 base; unmatched junction nucleotides: 11. CDR1 MGHRA and CDR2 YSYEKL come from the germline V gene. This CDR3 contains 17 residues. The CDR3: CASSRTEWGTGNTEAFF. CDR3 DNA: TGCGCCAGCAGCCGTACCGAGTGGGGGACAGGGAACACTGAAGCTTTCTTT.

With respect to this clonotype: This may arise from a read error, as a much more abundant clone is one base away. The gene calls are TRBV19 and TRBJ1-2, with D unclear. In germline, CDR1 is LNHDA, CDR2 SQIVND (reference sequence). The CDR3 has 14 amino acids. The CDR3 DNA sequence: TGTGCCAGTAGTCCATCCGCCGGCGGAGGCGGCTACGCCTTC. Its translation is CASSPSAGGGGYAF. Full variable domain (missing parts from reference TRBV19 and TRBJ1-2): DGGITQSPKYLFRKEGQNVTLSCEQNLNHDAMYWYRQDPGQGLRLIYYSQIVNDFQKGDIAEGYSVSREKKESFPLTVTSAQKNPTAFYLCASSPSAGGGGYAFGSGTRLTVV.

This clonotype was seen a handful of times. V gene TRBV20-1 combines with J gene TRBJ1-6; D uncertain. CDR3 size: 15 residues. Germline assignment: CDR1 DFQATT and CDR2 SNEGSKA (reference sequence). Trimming took off 3 bases at V and 4 bases at J, with 13 bases between the two ends. Here the CDR3 reads CSASGGKGYNSPLHF. The DNA for the CDR3 is TGCAGTGCTAGTGGCGGCAAGGGTTATAATTCACCCCTCCACTTT.

Note on this clonotype: With a much larger clone just one base away, this may be a read error. The rearrangement links TRBV5-1 to TRBJ2-7; 10 bases line up with TRBD1. Per germline, CDR1 SGHRS and CDR2 YFSETQ. CDR3 size: 15 residues. With 5 bases clipped from V and 5 bases from J, the junction kept 10 bases outside the gene matches. Written as DNA, the CDR3 is TGCGCCAGCAGGTCTGACAGGGGGCTTAGTGACGAGCAGTACTTC. This translates into CASRSDRGLSDEQYF.

J is TRBJ2-5 and V is TRBV5-1, with 12 bases fitting TRBD2. The CDR3 is 18 residues long. V trimming: 4 bases; J trimming: 5 bases; junction bases outside the gene matches: 15. Germline V gene lookup returns CDR1 SGHRS and CDR2 YFSETQ. CDR3 nucleotide sequence: TGCGCCAGCAGCCAAGTCGTTGCAACTAGCGGGAGGCGCGAGACCCAGTACTTC. It specifies CASSQVVATSGRRETQYF.

This clonotype was observed at least ten times. This chain connects TRBV20-1 to TRBJ2-2; D is uncertain. CDR1 and CDR2 (germline): DFQATT, SNEGSKA (reference sequence). V shed 5 bases and J shed 1 base, with 2 bases lying between them. The CDR3 covers 11 residues. CDR3 loop: CSALNTGELFF. DNA for the CDR3: TGCAGTGCTCTGAACACCGGGGAGCTGTTTTTT.

This clonotype has a count of ten or more. This chain uses TRBV5-1 with TRBJ1-2, with D unresolved. Trimming stripped 0 bases from V and 8 bases from J, with 8 bases between. In germline, CDR1 is SGHRS, CDR2 YFSETQ. CDR3 length: 12 residues. The CDR3 reads CASSLAGWGYTF. The CDR3 nucleotides read TGCGCCAGCAGCTTGGCTGGGTGGGGCTACACCTTC.

Of note for this clonotype: This likely comes from a read error, as the CDR3 has no conserved phenylalanine or tryptophan at its end. The CDR3 DNA is TGTGCCAGCAGCTTAGGTCCAACTGAAGCTTTCTCT. Residues: CASSLGPTEAFS. The gene calls are TRBV7-9 and TRBJ1-1, with unresolved D. The CDR3 consists of 12 residues. Trimming took off 1 base at V and 5 bases at J, with 5 bases between the two ends. Germline CDR1 reads SEHNR; CDR2 reads FQNEAQ (reference sequence).

This clonotype was picked up one time. The chain carries TRBV15 and TRBJ1-1; 10 bases fit TRBD1. The CDR3 is made up of 15 amino acids. J was trimmed by 5 bases and V by 5 bases; bases with no gene match: 8. The germline V gene encodes CDR1 LNHNV and CDR2 YYDKDF (reference sequence). The CDR3 protein is CATSPGTGAFTEAFF. CDR3 in DNA: TGTGCCACCAGCCCCGGGACAGGGGCCTTTACTGAAGCTTTCTTT.

This clonotype appeared many times. The chain couples TRBV29-1 to TRBJ2-6, with a possible D match to TRBD2 (5 bases). The V end lost 3 bases, the J end lost 2 bases, and 11 bases lay between the germline ends. CDR3 length: 15 amino acids. From germline, CDR1 is SQVTM and CDR2 ANQGSEA. This CDR3 is CSVESGGPGANVLTF. For the CDR3, the DNA is TGCAGCGTTGAGAGCGGTGGTCCTGGGGCCAACGTCCTGACTTTC.

As concerns this clonotype: The junction and the germline gene differ at one end; a read error may be behind it. This rearrangement joins TRBV10-3 to TRBJ2-5; TRBD1 agrees at 7 bases. Germline values: CDR1 ENHRY, CDR2 SYGVKD. This CDR3 is 12 amino acids long. CDR3 DNA: TGTGCCAGCAGTAAGGACAGGAATGAGCAGTACTTC. This encodes CASSKDRNEQYF.

The chain has TRBV12-5 and TRBJ2-5; D may be TRBD1 or TRBD2 (5 bases each). Germline values: CDR1 LGHNT, CDR2 FRNRAP. This CDR3 is 12 amino acids long. The DNA of the CDR3 is TGTGCCATCAGGGACCCCCAAGAGACCCAGTACTTC. This translates into CAIRDPQETQYF.

This clonotype appeared many times. The CDR3 here is CASSTLAGNTGELFF. The CDR3 DNA reads TGTGCCAGTAGTACCCTAGCGGGGAACACCGGGGAGCTGTTTTTT. The chain has TRBV19 and TRBJ2-2; 8 bases line up with TRBD2. This CDR3 has 15 residues. The V gene end was trimmed by 4 bases and the J gene end by 1 base; junction bases not matched to a gene: 2. CDR1 LNHDA and CDR2 SQIVND come from the germline V gene (reference sequence). Drawing the rest from reference TRBV19 and TRBJ2-2, the complete variable domain is DGGITQSPKYLFRKEGQNVTLSCEQNLNHDAMYWYRQDPGQGLRLIYYSQIVNDFQKGDIAEGYSVSREKKESFPLTVTSAQKNPTAFYLCASSTLAGNTGELFFGEGSRLTVL.

Only one count was recorded for this clonotype. The CDR3 DNA reads as TGTGCCAGTAGTATAGACCCATCCAGGCAAGCTTTCTTT. This sequence encodes CASSIDPSRQAFF. The V gene is TRBV19, the J gene TRBJ1-1; no clear D gene. V dropped 0 bases and J dropped 9 bases, with 11 bases sitting between them. This CDR3 has 13 residues. Looked up from germline, CDR1 is LNHDA and CDR2 is SQIVND (reference sequence).